Each of the 32 T cell receptor beta chains below was sequenced from the same sample in a study of T-cell reconstitution after alpha-beta-depleted transplantation in children. The TCRbeta library incorporated unique molecular identifiers. From the PCR reads, TCRdb called clonotypes with MiXCR, one entry per CDR3 protein. The sample contains roughly 170,000 distinct CDR3 sequences, more than 6.5% of which appear only once. The source material was PBMCs from the stem cell graft donor, sampled from the stem cell graft. These TCRs come from a human donor who donated a stem cell graft to a child with Wiskott-Aldrich syndrome.

This clonotype was detected many times. V and J are TRBV10-3 and TRBJ2-7; a possible D gene is TRBD1 (5 bases). Germline-derived CDR1 and CDR2 are ENHRY and SYGVKD. The V gene lost 3 bases and the J gene lost 0 bases, with 12 bases spanning the gap. CDR3 size: 15 residues. CDR3 amino acids: CAISEGDRISYEQYF. CDR3 DNA sequence: TGTGCCATCAGTGAAGGGGATCGAATCTCCTACGAGCAGTACTTC.

This clonotype was picked up many times. The chain combines TRBV12-3 or TRBV12-4 with TRBJ2-7, with D unresolved. Trimming stripped 3 bases from V and 6 bases from J, with 15 bases between. CDR3 length: 14 residues. CDR3 loop: CASSLNSNAIEQYF. Written as DNA, the CDR3 is TGTGCCAGCAGTTTGAATAGTAACGCGATCGAGCAGTACTTC.

V is TRBV20-1 and J is TRBJ2-2; 10 bases fit TRBD1. Germline V gene sequence: CDR1 DFQATT, CDR2 SNEGSKA (reference sequence). CDR3 length: 16 residues. The junction had 6 bases not matched to a gene; V was cut back by 2 bases and J by 3 bases. The CDR3 DNA follows: TGCAGTGCTAGAAAACGACAGGGGGCGTACACCGGGGAGCTGTTTTTT. Its protein is CSARKRQGAYTGELFF.

The sample holds a few counts of this clonotype. The rearrangement joins TRBV19 to TRBJ1-5, with D maybe TRBD1 (6 bases). Germline CDR1 LNHDA, CDR2 SQIVND (reference sequence). V gave up 6 bases and J gave up 1 base, with 13 bases separating them. There are 15 residues in the CDR3. The CDR3 is CASSRGGQSNQPQHF. The CDR3 nucleotides are TGTGCCAGTAGCCGGGGGGGGCAAAGCAATCAGCCCCAGCATTTT.

This clonotype was detected a few times. This chain joins TRBV5-1 and TRBJ1-1; D is unclear. The CDR3 sequence is 15 residues long. Trimming removed 0 bases from V and 0 bases from J, with 9 bases in between. The germline CDR1 and CDR2 sequences are SGHRS and YFSETQ. CDR3 coding DNA: TGCGCCAGCAGCTTGGACGCCGGGATGAACACTGAAGCTTTCTTT. This sequence encodes CASSLDAGMNTEAFF.

This clonotype was counted a few times. The chain has TRBV19 and TRBJ2-1; no firm D call. Trimming removed 3 bases from V and 0 bases from J, with 9 bases in between. The CDR3 is made up of 15 amino acids. Per the germline V gene, CDR1 is LNHDA and CDR2 is SQIVND (reference sequence). The CDR3 DNA sequence: TGTGCCAGTAGTATTGGGCAGAACTCCTACAATGAGCAGTTCTTC. Its translation is CASSIGQNSYNEQFF. The full variable domain, completed using reference TRBV19 and TRBJ2-1, is DGGITQSPKYLFRKEGQNVTLSCEQNLNHDAMYWYRQDPGQGLRLIYYSQIVNDFQKGDIAEGYSVSREKKESFPLTVTSAQKNPTAFYLCASSIGQNSYNEQFFGPGTRLTVL.

This clonotype was seen repeatedly, ten times or more. The chain couples TRBV12-3 or TRBV12-4 to TRBJ2-5; 8 bases map to TRBD1. The CDR3 runs to 16 residues. V lost 5 bases and J lost 7; bases outside the gene matches: 15. The CDR3 bases are TGTGCCAGCAGTCCCCGGACAGGGTTGGGGGGTGGGACCCAGTACTTC. Its protein product is CASSPRTGLGGGTQYF.

This clonotype was counted a few times. The chain employs TRBV18 and TRBJ1-2; D call uncertain. Trimming removed 0 bases at V and 8 bases at J, with 13 bases between. The germline gives CDR1 KGHSH, CDR2 LQKENI. The CDR3 extends over 14 amino acids. The CDR3 here is CASSPPIYPGGYTF. The CDR3 bases are TGTGCCAGCTCACCACCGATATACCCTGGCGGCTACACCTTC.

This clonotype was detected ten times or more. The genes are TRBV3-1 and TRBJ2-7; D possibly corresponds to TRBD2 (6 bases). CDR1 and CDR2 (germline): LGHDT, YNNKEL (reference sequence). Trimming cost V 1 base and J 6 bases, with 10 bases left between them. There are 13 residues in the CDR3. CDR3 sequence reads: CASSQGGGIEQYF. The CDR3 DNA sequence: TGTGCCAGCAGCCAAGGGGGCGGGATCGAGCAGTACTTC.

Worth noting for this clonotype: One base away lies a much larger clone, so this may be a sequencing read error. The chain carries TRBV12-3 or TRBV12-4 and TRBJ2-5; 10 bases are shared with TRBD2. The CDR3 totals 13 residues. In DNA, the CDR3 is TGTGCCAGCAGTTCTAGCGGGGGTGAGACCCATTACTTC. Its translation is CASSSSGGETHYF.

This clonotype was counted many times. This chain joins TRBV24-1 and TRBJ2-1; 9 nucleotides align to TRBD2. J was trimmed by 6 bases and V by 0 bases; bases with no gene match: 5. Germline V lookup: CDR1 KGHDR, CDR2 SFDVKD. The CDR3 extends over 16 amino acids. Here the CDR3 DNA reads TGTGCCACCAGTGATTTGGAAGCGGGAGGCATCAATGAGCAGTTCTTC. Its translation: CATSDLEAGGINEQFF.

This clonotype was seen ten or more times. This sequence joins TRBV4-2 and TRBJ2-7; the D is unclear. V was trimmed by 0 bases and J by 0 bases, leaving 6 bases between them. The CDR3 is made up of 14 amino acids. The germline gives CDR1 LGHNA, CDR2 YNFKEQ. The CDR3 DNA reads TGTGCCAGCAGCCAAGATCGGGCCTCCTACGAGCAGTACTTC. This encodes CASSQDRASYEQYF.

The chain couples TRBV19 to TRBJ1-5, with a possible D match to TRBD1 (5 bases). Germline loops: CDR1 LNHDA, CDR2 SQIVND (reference sequence). The CDR3 is 14 residues long. V lost 6 bases and J 8 bases, leaving 17 bases between the germline ends. The CDR3 coding sequence is TGTGCCAGTAGCCCCACAGGTCCCCCAGAGCCCCAGCATTTT. Translated: CASSPTGPPEPQHF.

Worth noting for this clonotype: One end of the junction fails to match germline, which may point to a read error. The chain links TRBV20-1 to TRBJ1-2; no clear D gene. Germline loops: CDR1 DFQATT, CDR2 SNEGSKA (reference sequence). The length of the CDR3 is 13 residues. CDR3: CCARDRVPYGYTF. As DNA, the CDR3 is TGCTGTGCTAGAGATAGGGTACCATATGGCTACACCTTC.

V and J are TRBV4-2 and TRBJ2-2; D ambiguous. The CDR3 consists of 13 residues. Trimming left V 10 bases short and J 3 bases short, with 12 bases between. CDR1 and CDR2 from the germline V gene are LGHNA and YNFKEQ. The CDR3 reads CAMSLGYTGELFF. DNA of the CDR3: TGTGCCATGAGCCTCGGGTACACCGGGGAGCTGTTTTTT.

The chain employs TRBV10-2 and TRBJ2-1; 13 bases align to TRBD2. CDR3 length: 17 residues. CDR1 is WSHSY, CDR2 SAAADI, per germline. The V gene end was trimmed by 7 bases and the J gene end by 5 bases; junction bases not matched to a gene: 11. The CDR3 nucleotides read TGCGCCAGCAACCTACTAGCGGGAGGGCCTTTGAACAATGAGCAGTTCTTC. Its translation is CASNLLAGGPLNNEQFF.

This clonotype was counted many times. This chain uses TRBV4-3 with TRBJ2-1, with D possibly matching TRBD2 (7 bases). The germline gives CDR1 LGHNA, CDR2 YSLEER. The CDR3 covers 17 residues. Trimming removed 1 base at V and 6 bases at J, with 19 bases between. The CDR3 is CASSQGRGRATGNEQFF. The CDR3 DNA reads TGCGCCAGCAGCCAAGGGAGGGGGAGGGCGACGGGCAATGAGCAGTTCTTC.

This clonotype was picked up many times. The rearrangement uses TRBV7-2 and TRBJ1-5; possibly TRBD1 for D (6 bases). CDR3 length: 14 residues. V lost 3 bases and J 4 bases, leaving 10 bases between the germline ends. Germline V gene data show CDR1 as SGHTA and CDR2 as FQGNSA. The CDR3: CASSFTGNNQPQHF. The CDR3 nucleotides read TGTGCCAGCAGCTTTACAGGGAATAATCAGCCCCAGCATTTT. The whole variable domain, remainder taken from reference TRBV7-2 and TRBJ1-5, is GAGVSQSPSNKVTEKGKDVELRCDPISGHTALYWYRQSLGQGLEFLIYFQGNSAPDKSGLPSDRFSAERTGGSVSTLTIQRTQQEDSAVYLCASSFTGNNQPQHFGDGTRLSIL.

The rearrangement links TRBV12-3 or TRBV12-4 to TRBJ2-2; D is perhaps TRBD2 (5 bases). Trimming stripped 3 bases from V and 9 bases from J, with 11 bases between. CDR3 length: 13 amino acids. The CDR3 sequence is CASSFREGRELFF. The CDR3 DNA follows: TGTGCCAGCAGTTTCCGAGAGGGAAGGGAGCTGTTTTTT.

The rearrangement links TRBV5-1 to TRBJ2-7; D uncertain. Trimming took off 5 bases at V and 0 bases at J, with 3 bases between the two ends. CDR1 and CDR2 (germline): SGHRS, YFSETQ. This CDR3 contains 11 residues. The CDR3 DNA reads TGCGCCAGCAGGCACTCCTACGAGCAGTACTTC. It codes for CASRHSYEQYF.

The CDR3 protein is CASSFDPLGEQYF. The CDR3 DNA sequence: TGTGCCAGCAGCTTCGACCCACTGGGAGAGCAGTACTTC. This chain connects TRBV7-2 to TRBJ2-7; D is unclear. The germline V and J ends were trimmed by 3 bases and 7 bases, with 13 bases remaining between them. CDR3 length equals 13 residues. CDR1 is SGHTA, CDR2 FQGNSA, per germline. Full variable domain (missing parts from reference TRBV7-2 and TRBJ2-7): GAGVSQSPSNKVTEKGKDVELRCDPISGHTALYWYRQSLGQGLEFLIYFQGNSAPDKSGLPSDRFSAERTGGSVSTLTIQRTQQEDSAVYLCASSFDPLGEQYFGPGTRLTVT.

This clonotype was found many times. V is TRBV12-3 or TRBV12-4 and J is TRBJ1-2; D possibly corresponds to TRBD1 (5 bases). This CDR3 region has 13 residues. Trimming shortened V by 7 bases and J by 2 bases, and 11 bases separated the two germline ends. The chain's CDR3 is CASNPGRNYGYTF. DNA for the CDR3: TGTGCCAGCAACCCGGGACGCAACTATGGCTACACCTTC.

This rearrangement joins TRBV12-3 or TRBV12-4 to TRBJ1-1; no clear D gene. V lost 6 bases, J lost 6 bases, and 11 bases lay in between. The CDR3 covers 12 residues. CDR3 DNA sequence: TGTGCCAGCAGCCATAGACGGCCTGAAGCTTTCTTT. Encoded protein: CASSHRRPEAFF.

In this sample, this clonotype turned up many times. The V and J genes are TRBV20-1 and TRBJ1-6, with no clear D. The CDR3 extends over 15 amino acids. The V and J ends lost 0 bases and 10 bases respectively, with 16 bases between them. Germline CDR1 reads DFQATT; CDR2 reads SNEGSKA (reference sequence). The CDR3 DNA sequence: TGCAGTGCTAGAGATCAAAAGGCCGGCGGGTCACCCCTCCACTTT. Residues: CSARDQKAGGSPLHF.

Ten or more counts support this clonotype. J is TRBJ2-1 and V is TRBV25-1; D gene ambiguous. This CDR3 is 13 amino acids long. Trimming stripped 4 bases from V and 8 bases from J, with 12 bases between. Germline V gene sequence: CDR1 MGHDK, CDR2 SYGVNS. The CDR3 region has the DNA TGTGCCAGCAGTGTATTGTTGAGCGATGAGCAGTTCTTC. It codes for CASSVLLSDEQFF.

Concerning this clonotype itself: A much bigger clone sits one base away, suggesting this may be a read error. The chain links TRBV5-4 to TRBJ2-2; the match to TRBD2 covers 8 bases. This CDR3 contains 18 residues. The V gene end was trimmed by 0 bases and the J gene end by 5 bases; junction bases not matched to a gene: 12. Per the germline V gene, CDR1 is SGHNT and CDR2 is YYREEE (reference sequence). CDR3 residues: CASSLEELAAPRTGELFF. CDR3 in DNA: TGTGCCAGCAGCTTGGAGGAACTAGCGGCGCCGAGGACCGGGGAGCTGTTTTTT.

This clonotype was seen repeatedly, ten times or more. The V and J genes are TRBV5-1 and TRBJ2-5; D is perhaps TRBD1 (6 bases). The CDR3 consists of 14 residues. Trimming removed 4 bases at V and 8 bases at J, with 18 bases between. CDR1 is SGHRS and CDR2 is YFSETQ in the germline V gene. The CDR3, as DNA: TGCGCCAGCAGCCTGTCCATGGCAGGGGATACCCAGTACTTC. As protein: CASSLSMAGDTQYF.

This clonotype was picked up a small number of times. J is TRBJ2-2 and V is TRBV6-1; 14 bases match TRBD2. Germline V gene lookup returns CDR1 MNHNS and CDR2 SASEGT. V lost 7 bases, J lost 6 bases, and 10 bases stayed unmatched. The CDR3 consists of 17 residues. The chain's CDR3 is CASTPTSGGVQAGELFF. In DNA, the CDR3 is TGTGCCAGCACCCCGACTAGCGGGGGGGTCCAGGCCGGGGAGCTGTTTTTT.

This clonotype was seen many times. The genes are TRBV7-2 and TRBJ2-3; 11 bases are shared with TRBD2. Germline CDR1 is SGHTA and CDR2 is FQGNSA. After removal of 4 bases from V and 2 bases from J, the junction contained 5 bases not matched to a gene. CDR3 length: 16 residues. CDR3 in DNA: TGTGCCAGCAGCTCTAGACTAGCGGGAACCACAGATACGCAGTATTTT. This sequence encodes CASSSRLAGTTDTQYF.

This clonotype appeared many times. The rearrangement links TRBV13 to TRBJ2-2; 8 bases agree with TRBD2. The germline V gene encodes CDR1 PRHDT and CDR2 FYEKMQ (reference sequence). V dropped 6 bases and J dropped 4; count of bases not matched to a gene: 7. The CDR3 is made up of 15 amino acids. The CDR3: CASRTDGRGTGELFF. CDR3 in DNA: TGTGCCAGCAGGACCGACGGGAGGGGCACCGGGGAGCTGTTTTTT.

This clonotype has ten or more counts. The chain employs TRBV12-3 or TRBV12-4 and TRBJ2-7, with 8 bases fitting TRBD2. J lost 5 bases, V lost 6 bases, and 15 bases had no gene match. The CDR3 contains 16 residues. The CDR3 region is CASRPPGTRYSDEQYF. In nucleotides, the CDR3 is TGTGCCAGCAGACCCCCCGGGACTAGATACTCGGACGAGCAGTACTTC.

This clonotype was recorded at least ten times. The V gene is TRBV7-9, the J gene TRBJ1-2; 8 positions agree with TRBD1. Germline loops: CDR1 SEHNR, CDR2 FQNEAQ (reference sequence). The CDR3 covers 15 residues. V was clipped by 3 bases and J by 8 bases; unmatched bases: 11. CDR3 nucleotides: TGTGCCAGCAGCTTGGTCGGACAGGGTGTATTAGGCTACACCTTC. It codes for CASSLVGQGVLGYTF.